These 8 T cell receptor beta chains came from one sample sequenced in a study of blood T cell repertoires in COVID-19. Using immunoSEQ multiplex PCR, the repertoire was profiled, and TCRdb retains in-frame clones only, with some absent. Found here are 120,000 or so clones, 84% of them singletons; the top ten hold over 3%. The sequenced material came from PBMCs or T cells enriched from blood (not recorded which). These receptors came from a woman aged 30 to 39 who had recovered from COVID-19.

The rearrangement uses TRBV5-4 and TRBJ2-6, with 9 bases that match TRBD1. Losses at the gene ends were 2 bases for V and 0 bases for J; bases not matched to a gene: 9. The CDR3 consists of 19 residues. Germline assignment: CDR1 SGHNT and CDR2 YYREEE (reference sequence). CDR3 coding DNA: TGTGCCAGCAGCTTAGCCGGGACAGGGTATTCCTCTGGGGCCAACGTCCTGACTTTC. Amino acid sequence: CASSLAGTGYSSGANVLTF.

This chain uses TRBV19 with TRBJ2-3; 10 bases are shared with TRBD2. The CDR3 sequence is 16 residues long. CDR1 LNHDA and CDR2 SQIVND come from the germline V gene (reference sequence). J gave up 2 bases and V 10 bases, and 12 bases lay outside the gene matches. CDR3 residues: CATSSRTSGITDTQYF. The CDR3 region has the DNA TGTGCCACCTCGAGCCGGACTAGCGGAATCACAGATACGCAGTATTTT.

The chain employs TRBV5-1 and TRBJ1-2, with D perhaps matching TRBD1 (6 bases). The CDR3 sequence is 13 residues long. CDR1 is SGHRS, CDR2 YFSETQ, per germline. The V and J ends lost 5 bases and 8 bases respectively, with 16 bases between them. The CDR3 DNA reads as TGCGCCAGCAGTAGGGGACAACCGGGCGGCTACACCTTC. This codes for CASSRGQPGGYTF.

The count of this clone is one. The V gene is TRBV11-2, the J gene TRBJ2-1; D call uncertain. The V end lost 1 base, the J end lost 0 bases, and 10 bases lay between the germline ends. There are 16 residues in the CDR3. Germline loops: CDR1 SGHAT, CDR2 FQNNGV. CDR3 residues: CASSLALRSSYNEQFF. For the CDR3, the DNA is TGTGCCAGCAGCTTAGCCTTACGGAGCTCCTACAATGAGCAGTTCTTC.

The J gene is TRBJ2-5, the V gene TRBV11-2; 8 bases match TRBD2. Germline V gives CDR1 SGHAT, CDR2 FQNNGV. V was clipped by 5 bases and J by 5 bases; unmatched bases: 7. CDR3 length equals 14 residues. CDR3 bases: TGTGCCAGCAGCCCCGGGAGGGCCTGGGAGACCCAGTACTTC. Translated: CASSPGRAWETQYF.

The chain couples TRBV12-1 to TRBJ1-1; TRBD1 was called by the table and not checked on the DNA. TRBV12-1 is a listed pseudogene. This CDR3 contains 18 residues. CDR3 DNA sequence: TGTGCCAGCAGCTTTGGGGAAGACAGGGGGCAATGGAACACTGAAGCTTTCTTT. Translation: CASSFGEDRGQWNTEAFF.

CDR3 residues: CASSYDRAYNSPLHF. The CDR3 nucleotides are TGTGCCAGCAGTTACGACAGGGCCTATAATTCACCCCTCCACTTT. The rearrangement uses TRBV6-5 and TRBJ1-6, with 7 bases aligning to TRBD1. The ends lost 2 bases at V and 2 bases at J; junction bases unmatched: 0. CDR1 MNHEY and CDR2 SVGAGI come from the germline V gene. The CDR3 consists of 15 residues.

There are a few counts of this clone. This chain uses TRBV5-1 with TRBJ1-4; no firm D call. In germline, CDR1 is SGHRS, CDR2 YFSETQ. Trimming left V 1 base short and J 1 base short, with 8 bases between. CDR3 length: 15 residues. CDR3 in amino acids: CASSLSGETNEKLFF. The CDR3 nucleotides are TGCGCCAGCAGCTTGAGCGGGGAAACTAATGAAAAACTGTTTTTT.